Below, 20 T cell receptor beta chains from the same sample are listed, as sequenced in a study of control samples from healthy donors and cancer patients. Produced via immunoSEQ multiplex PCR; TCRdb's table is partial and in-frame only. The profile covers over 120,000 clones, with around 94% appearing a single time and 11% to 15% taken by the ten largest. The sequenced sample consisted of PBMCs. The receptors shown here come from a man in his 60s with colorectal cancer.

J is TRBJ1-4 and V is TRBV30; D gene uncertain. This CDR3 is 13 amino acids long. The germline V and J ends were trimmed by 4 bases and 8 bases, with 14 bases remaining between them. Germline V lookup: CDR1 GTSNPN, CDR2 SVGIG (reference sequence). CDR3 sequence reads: CAWTTPTGEKLFF. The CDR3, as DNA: TGTGCCTGGACAACCCCGACGGGAGAAAAACTGTTTTTT.

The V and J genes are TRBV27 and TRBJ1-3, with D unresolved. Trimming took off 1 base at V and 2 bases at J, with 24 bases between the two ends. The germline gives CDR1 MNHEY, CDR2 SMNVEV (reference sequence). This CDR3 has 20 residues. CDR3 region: CASSLFGLRAGYYPGNTIYF. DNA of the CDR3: TGTGCCAGCAGTTTATTCGGGCTTAGGGCAGGATACTACCCTGGAAACACCATATATTTT.

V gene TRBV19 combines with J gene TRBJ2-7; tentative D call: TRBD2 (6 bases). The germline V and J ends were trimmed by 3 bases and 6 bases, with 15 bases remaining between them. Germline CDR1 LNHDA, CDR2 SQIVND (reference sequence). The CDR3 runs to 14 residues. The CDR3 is CASSIGGQGLEQYF. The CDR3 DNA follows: TGTGCCAGTAGTATCGGAGGGCAAGGGCTCGAGCAGTACTTC.

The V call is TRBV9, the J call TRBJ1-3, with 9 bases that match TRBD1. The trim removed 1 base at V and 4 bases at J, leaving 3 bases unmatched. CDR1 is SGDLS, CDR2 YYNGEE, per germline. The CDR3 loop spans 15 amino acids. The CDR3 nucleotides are TGTGCCAGCAGCGTACGGACAGGGGCGGGAAACACCATATATTTT. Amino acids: CASSVRTGAGNTIYF.

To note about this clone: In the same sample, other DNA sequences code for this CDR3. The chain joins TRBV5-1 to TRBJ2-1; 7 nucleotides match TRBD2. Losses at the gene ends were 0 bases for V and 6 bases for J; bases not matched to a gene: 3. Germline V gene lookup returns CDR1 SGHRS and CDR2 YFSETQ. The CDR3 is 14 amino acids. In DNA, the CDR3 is TGCGCCAGCAGCTTGGGTCCGGGGGGCAATGAGCAGTTCTTC. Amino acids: CASSLGPGGNEQFF.

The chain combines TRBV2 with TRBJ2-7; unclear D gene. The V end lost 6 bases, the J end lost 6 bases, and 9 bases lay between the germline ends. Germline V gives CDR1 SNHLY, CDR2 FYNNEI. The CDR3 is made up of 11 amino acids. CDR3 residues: CASRIPTEQYF. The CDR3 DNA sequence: TGTGCCAGCAGGATCCCCACCGAGCAGTACTTC.

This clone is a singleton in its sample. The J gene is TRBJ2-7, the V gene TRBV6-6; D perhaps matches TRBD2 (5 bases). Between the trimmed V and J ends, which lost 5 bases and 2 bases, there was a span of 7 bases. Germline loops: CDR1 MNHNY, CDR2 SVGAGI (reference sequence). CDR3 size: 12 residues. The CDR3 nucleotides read TGTGCCAGCAGTCCCGGGGCCTACGAGCAGTACTTC. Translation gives CASSPGAYEQYF.

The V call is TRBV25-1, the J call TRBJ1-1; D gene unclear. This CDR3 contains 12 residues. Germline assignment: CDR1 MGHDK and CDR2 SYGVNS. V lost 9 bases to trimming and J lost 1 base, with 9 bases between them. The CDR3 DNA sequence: TGTGCCAGTCAGACGGGGAACACTGAAGCTTTCTTT. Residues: CASQTGNTEAFF.

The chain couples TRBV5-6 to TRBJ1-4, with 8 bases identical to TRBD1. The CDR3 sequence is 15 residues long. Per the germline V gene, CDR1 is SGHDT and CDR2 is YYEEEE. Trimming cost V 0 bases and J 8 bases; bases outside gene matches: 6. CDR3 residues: CASSLDLDRDEKLFF. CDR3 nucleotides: TGTGCCAGCAGCTTGGACTTGGACAGGGACGAAAAACTGTTTTTT.

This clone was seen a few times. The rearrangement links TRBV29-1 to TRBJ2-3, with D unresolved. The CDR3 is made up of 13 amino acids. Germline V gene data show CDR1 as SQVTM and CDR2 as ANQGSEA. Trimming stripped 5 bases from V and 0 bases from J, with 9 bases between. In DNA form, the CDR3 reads TGCAGCGTTACCCCAGACAGCACAGATACGCAGTATTTT. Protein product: CSVTPDSTDTQYF.

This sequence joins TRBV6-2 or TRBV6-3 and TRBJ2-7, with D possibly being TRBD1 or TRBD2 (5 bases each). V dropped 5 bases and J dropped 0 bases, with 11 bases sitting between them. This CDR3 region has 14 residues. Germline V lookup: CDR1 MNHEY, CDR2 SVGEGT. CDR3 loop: CASSIGTASYEQYF. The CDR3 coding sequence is TGTGCCAGCAGTATCGGGACGGCCTCCTACGAGCAGTACTTC.

CDR3 region: CASSLGLAGNTGELFF. The CDR3 DNA is TGCGCCAGCAGCTTGGGGCTAGCGGGGAACACCGGGGAGCTGTTTTTT. The genes are TRBV5-1 and TRBJ2-2, with 8 bases identical to TRBD2. After removal of 0 bases from V and 1 base from J, the junction contained 2 bases not matched to a gene. Per the germline V gene, CDR1 is SGHRS and CDR2 is YFSETQ. The CDR3 spans 16 residues. Filled out from reference TRBV5-1 and TRBJ2-2, the complete variable domain reads KAGVTQTPRYLIKTRGQQVTLSCSPISGHRSVSWYQQTPGQGLQFLFEYFSETQRNKGNFPGRFSGRQFSNSRSEMNVSTLELGDSALYLCASSLGLAGNTGELFFGEGSRLTVL.

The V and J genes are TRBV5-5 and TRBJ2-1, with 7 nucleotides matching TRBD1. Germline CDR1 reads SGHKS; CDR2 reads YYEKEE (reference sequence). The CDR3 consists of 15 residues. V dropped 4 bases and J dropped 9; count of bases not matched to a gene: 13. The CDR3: CASSARRQGGVEQFF. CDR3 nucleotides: TGTGCCAGCAGCGCGCGTCGACAGGGTGGGGTTGAGCAGTTCTTC.

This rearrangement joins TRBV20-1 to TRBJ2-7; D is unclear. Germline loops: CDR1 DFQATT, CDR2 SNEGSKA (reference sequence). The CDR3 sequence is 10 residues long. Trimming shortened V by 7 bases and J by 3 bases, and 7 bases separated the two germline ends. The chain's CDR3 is CSVLSYEQYF. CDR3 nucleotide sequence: TGCAGTGTACTAAGCTACGAGCAGTACTTC.

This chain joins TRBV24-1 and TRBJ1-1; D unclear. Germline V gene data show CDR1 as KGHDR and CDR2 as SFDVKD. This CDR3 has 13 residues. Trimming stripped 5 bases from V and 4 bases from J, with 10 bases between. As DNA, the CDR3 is TGTGCCACCAGTGGGCCCGGGTCCACTGAAGCTTTCTTT. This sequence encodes CATSGPGSTEAFF.

The CDR3 reads CAIRDSKNSYEQYF. Written as DNA, the CDR3 is TGTGCCATCAGGGACTCCAAGAACTCCTACGAGCAGTACTTC. The gene calls are TRBV10-3 and TRBJ2-7; a weak D match, TRBD2 (5 bases). The CDR3 is 14 amino acids. Between the trimmed V and J ends, which lost 6 bases and 0 bases, there was a span of 12 bases. Germline V lookup: CDR1 ENHRY, CDR2 SYGVKD.

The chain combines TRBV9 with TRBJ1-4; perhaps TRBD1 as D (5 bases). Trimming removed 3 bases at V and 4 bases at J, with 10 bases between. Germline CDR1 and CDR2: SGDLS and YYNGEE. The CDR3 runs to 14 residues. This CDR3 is CASSGQTDNEKLFF. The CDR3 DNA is TGTGCCAGCAGCGGTCAGACAGATAATGAAAAACTGTTTTTT.

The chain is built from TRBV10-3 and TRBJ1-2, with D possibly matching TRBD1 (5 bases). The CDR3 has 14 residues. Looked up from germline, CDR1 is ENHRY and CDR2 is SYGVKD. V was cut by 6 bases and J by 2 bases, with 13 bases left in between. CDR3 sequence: CAIRGTGQNYGYTF. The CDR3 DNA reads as TGTGCCATCAGGGGAACGGGGCAGAACTATGGCTACACCTTC.

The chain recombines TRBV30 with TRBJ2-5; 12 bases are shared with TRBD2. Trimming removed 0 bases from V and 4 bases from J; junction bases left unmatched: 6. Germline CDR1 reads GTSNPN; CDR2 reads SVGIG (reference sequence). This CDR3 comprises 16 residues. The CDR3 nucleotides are TGTGCCTGGAGTGTTTTGCCTAGCGGGGGGGCAGAGACCCAGTACTTC. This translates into CAWSVLPSGGAETQYF.

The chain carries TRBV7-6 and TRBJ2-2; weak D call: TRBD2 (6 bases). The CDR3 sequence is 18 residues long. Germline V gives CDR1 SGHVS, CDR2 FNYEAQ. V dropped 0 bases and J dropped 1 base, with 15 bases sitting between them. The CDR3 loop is CASSLAVRGRMNTGELFF. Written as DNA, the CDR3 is TGTGCCAGCAGCTTAGCGGTGCGGGGACGGATGAACACCGGGGAGCTGTTTTTT.